The T cell receptor beta chain described here comes from a study of blood T cells in healthy people across ages. Combining a sample-barcoded 5' primer with a J-beta primer mix, a second PCR ran for roughly 6 to 12 cycles. Every individual sample yielded 2.5 million or more paired-end reads (each containing CDR3). MiXCR, applied by TCRdb to the 5' RACE reads, yields one record per CDR3 protein. The repertoire includes fewer than 2 million distinct CDR3 sequences, 30% to 40% of them detected once, and roughly 24% sits in the top ten. In this sample, this clonotype turned up a few times. What it binds is not known. Findings of the study overall: When set beside aged donors, long-lived donors presented more naive CD4+ cells and higher diversity.

Each donor gave ten milliliters of peripheral blood. Germline CDR1 reads LGHNA; CDR2 reads YSLEER. The CDR3 has 16 residues. The V end was cut by 0 bases, the J end by 6 bases, with 16 bases between. Material: blood. This sequence was found in a human donor in good health. The genes are TRBV4-3 and TRBJ2-3; weak D call: TRBD2 (6 bases). The CDR3 DNA reads as TGCGCCAGCAGCCAAGATCGAGGCCGGAGCGGGGATACGCAGTATTTT. This translates into CASSQDRGRSGDTQYF.